This TCR beta chain derives from a study of blood T cell repertoires in COVID-19. On the study more broadly: Acute-phase and convalescent COVID-19 samples originated in the United States, Italy and Spain. In each case, the material was cDNA or gDNA derived from T cells, B-cell-depleted T cells, or PBMCs.

Germline CDR1 reads MGHRA; CDR2 reads YSYEKL. The CDR3 is 16 residues long. V was cut by 1 base and J by 1 base, with 13 bases left in between. In the study's own analysis: Amplification of reference gene primers was used by the study to estimate nucleated cell counts. Assay used: immunoSEQ multiplex PCR; TCRdb lists only in-frame clones, some missing. The DNA was the basis for D and trimming; V, J and clone size are from that table. The data hold about 120,000 clones, with just under 80% observed a single time. The receptor was isolated from a man aged 55-75 years with active or convalescent COVID-19. The material sequenced was peripheral blood. The gene calls are TRBV4-1 and TRBJ1-2; the D is unclear. The CDR3 DNA reads TGCGCCAGCAGCCAAGCCCATACCTACCTTAACTATGGCTACACCTTC. It specifies CASSQAHTYLNYGYTF.